These 2 T cell receptor beta chains share one sample of origin, sequenced in a study of CD8 T cells in Susac syndrome. RNA totalling roughly 0.45 to 1 ug underwent reverse transcription with random hexamers. TCRdb redid the calling of the immunoSEQ multiplex PCR reads with MiXCR, one entry per CDR3 protein. The data contain approximately 200,000 distinct CDR3 sequences, about 95% of them singletons. The sample consisted of CD4+ T cells from PBMCs. The receptors derive from a human donor with multiple sclerosis.

This chain connects TRBV30 to TRBJ1-1, with 8 bases fitting TRBD1. The CDR3 runs 12 residues. The V and J ends lost 2 bases and 9 bases, in that order; junction bases with no gene match: 5. Germline V gives CDR1 GTSNPN, CDR2 SVGIG (reference sequence). CDR3: CAWSTGQGQAFF. The CDR3 nucleotides are TGTGCCTGGAGTACCGGACAGGGCCAAGCTTTCTTT.

The chain couples TRBV30 to TRBJ2-1; the match to TRBD1 covers 7 bases. This CDR3 is 16 amino acids long. J lost 6 bases, V lost 2 bases, and 13 bases had no gene match. Germline CDR1 reads GTSNPN; CDR2 reads SVGIG (reference sequence). The CDR3 nucleotides are TGTGCCTGGAGTCAACTGACAGGGCGAATCTTCAATGAGCAGTTCTTC. It encodes CAWSQLTGRIFNEQFF.